This TCR beta chain was documented in a study of shared clonotypes between healthy human individuals. Losses at the gene ends were 4 bases for V and 3 bases for J; bases not matched to a gene: 0. The CDR3 length is 14 residues. Germline V gene lookup returns CDR1 ENHRY and CDR2 SYGVKD. TCRdb keeps only in-frame clones here, not all; method: immunoSEQ multiplex PCR. This repertoire shows about 480,000 clones, about three quarters found once; its top ten account for under 15%. As for this clone: Its antigen is currently unknown.

Genomic DNA, for the unsorted samples, came from about 90 million PBMCs. Overall study findings and caveats: Measured sharing among donors was expected to vary with sequencing depth.

V gene TRBV10-3 combines with J gene TRBJ2-2; 9 nucleotides line up with TRBD1. The sequenced material came from PBMCs. The sequence was collected from a woman between 40 and 50 years old in good health. Some clones in this sample may be carry-over from other donors' samples. CDR3 in amino acids: CAISGDRDTGELFF. The CDR3 DNA follows: TGTGCCATCAGTGGGGACAGGGACACCGGGGAGCTGTTTTTT.